These T cell receptor beta chains were read from a single sample in a study of Ad26.COV2.S vaccination and SARS-CoV-2 variants. The data were produced by immunoSEQ multiplex PCR, yet TCRdb's version contains in-frame clones alone and is incomplete. The sample has about 480,000 clones, around nine tenths seen once; the top ten hold more than 10%. The specimen was peripheral blood, collected in a trial of Ad26.COV2.S vaccine versus placebo. The origin of the receptors is a person aged 18-60 years who received the Ad26.COV2.S COVID-19 vaccine or a placebo. The CDR3 runs from the conserved cysteine through the conserved F or W. D genes are given only for firm matches. Expanded clones are given a class, and other clones once, few, many or no size at all.

j_call v_call d_call clone_size cdr3_nt cdr3_aa
TRBJ2-2 TRBV28 . . TGTGCCAGCAGTTGGCCCTCCGGGGGCATTCCAACCGGGGAGCTGTTTTTT CASSWPSGGIPTGELFF
TRBJ2-5 TRBV11-2 . few TGTGCCAGCAGCAGGGGGATGTGGCTAGATGGAGAGACCCAGTACTTC CASSRGMWLDGETQYF
TRBJ2-1 TRBV7-2 . . TGTGCCAGCAGCTTAGGAGCCGGATCGATTGGCAATGAGCAGTTCTTC CASSLGAGSIGNEQFF
TRBJ1-3 TRBV7-9 . . TGTGCCAGCAGCTCGGGAGGGGCTGGAAACACCATATATTTT CASSSGGAGNTIYF
TRBJ2-7 TRBV5-5 TRBD1 . TGTGCCAGCAGCTTGGGACAGGGGCTCTACGAGCAGTACTTC CASSLGQGLYEQYF
TRBJ2-1 TRBV9 TRBD2 . TGTGCCAGCAGCCCAAGGACTAGCGGGAGGCTTTCTTACAATGAGCAGTTCTTC CASSPRTSGRLSYNEQFF
TRBJ2-7 TRBV6-2/TRBV6-3 TRBD1 . TGTGCCAGCAGTTACTTTTTTAGAGTCCGGCCGGGACAGGAACCCTACGAGCAGTACTTC CASSYFFRVRPGQEPYEQYF
TRBJ2-7 TRBV6-5 . . TGTGCCAGCAGGATACTACTAGGGTACGAGCAGTACTTC CASRILLGYEQYF
TRBJ2-7 TRBV14 . . TGTGCCAGCAGCCAACTGCGGGGGACAGGCTACGAGCAGTACTTC CASSQLRGTGYEQYF
TRBJ2-3 TRBV2 . . TGTGCCAGCCCCTTGAAGGGCACAGATACGCAGTATTTT CASPLKGTDTQYF
TRBJ2-2 TRBV19 . . TGTGCCAGTAGTTCCATAGCACTCTACGGGGAGCTGTTTTTT CASSSIALYGELFF
TRBJ1-2 TRBV28 TRBD1 . TGTGCCAGCAGAACAACCGATCCAGGGGGGGATGGCTACACCTTC CASRTTDPGGDGYTF
TRBJ1-1 TRBV11-2 . once TGTGCCAGCAGGGGGGGGTACTCGAACACTGAAGCTTTCTTT CASRGGYSNTEAFF
TRBJ2-7 TRBV7-9 . . TGTGCCAGCAGCTTAGACCCGCGGCCCTACGAGCAGTACTTC CASSLDPRPYEQYF
TRBJ2-5 TRBV9 . once TGTGCCAGCAGCGTAGGAGGGGCGGTGGTGGGAGAGACCCAGTACTTC CASSVGGAVVGETQYF
TRBJ1-3 TRBV30 . . TGTGCCTGGAGATGGAGCTCTGGAAACACCATATATTTT CAWRWSSGNTIYF
TRBJ2-6 TRBV19 . . TGTGCCAGTAGACAGGCTTCTGGGGCCAACGTCCTGACTTTC CASRQASGANVLTF
TRBJ2-6 TRBV27 TRBD2 . TGTGCCAGCAGTATGACTAGCGGGACCCTCTGGGCCAACGTCCTGACTTTC CASSMTSGTLWANVLTF
TRBJ1-6 TRBV12-3/TRBV12-4 . . TGTGCCAGCAGTCCATATGAGAATTCACCCCTCCACTTT CASSPYENSPLHF
TRBJ2-1 TRBV9 . once TGTGCCAGCAGCCCAACCACCGGGACGGGGACCTACAATGAGCAGTTCTTC CASSPTTGTGTYNEQFF
TRBJ2-7 TRBV11-2 TRBD2 . TGTGCCAGCAAGTCGGGGGGTAGCGCGGGTCCTCCCTACGAGCAGTACTTC CASKSGGSAGPPYEQYF
TRBJ1-3 TRBV7-2 . . TGTGCCAGCAGCCTCGGGATGGGAAACACCATATATTTT CASSLGMGNTIYF
TRBJ2-5 TRBV30 . . TGTGCCTGGAGCGGGAATCAAGAGACCCAGTACTTC CAWSGNQETQYF
TRBJ2-1 TRBV6-5 TRBD2 . TGTGCCAGCAGTTTGAAAGCTAGCGGGTACTACAATGAGCAGTTCTTC CASSLKASGYYNEQFF
TRBJ2-7 TRBV7-3 . few TGTGCCAGCAGCTCCTCCCCCTACGAGCAGTACTTC CASSSSPYEQYF
TRBJ1-3 TRBV28 . . TGTGCCAGCAGCTCCTCGCCGGGGCTCTCTGGAAACACCATATATTTT CASSSSPGLSGNTIYF
TRBJ2-7 TRBV5-4 TRBD2 . TGTGCCAGCAGCTTCGGGACTAGAGCGTCCTACGAGCAGTACTTC CASSFGTRASYEQYF
TRBJ1-2 TRBV6-6 TRBD1 . TGTGCCAGCAGTTACTCTGGACAGGCCACGACCGTCGACACCTTC CASSYSGQATTVDTF
TRBJ1-5 TRBV19 . few TGTGCCAGCTCCGGGGACACTTATCAGCCCCAGCATTTT CASSGDTYQPQHF